This T cell receptor (beta chain) was sequenced during a study of OX40 agonist ivuxolimab in advanced cancers. TCRdb's table, derived via immunoSEQ multiplex PCR, lists solely in-frame clones and lacks some. The sample contains tens of thousands of clones, roughly four fifths of which appear only once. CDR3 length equals 14 residues. Germline assignment: CDR1 SGHRS and CDR2 YFSETQ. V was pared by 2 bases and J by 4 bases, with 9 bases between. This chain links TRBV5-1 with TRBJ2-2; possibly TRBD1 for D (5 bases). This clonotype was obtained from an adult with an advanced solid tumor such as melanoma, head and neck, liver or kidney cancer. The sequencing used CD4+ or CD8+ T cells sorted from blood, collected in a trial of the OX40 agonist ivuxolimab. The CDR3 DNA reads as TGCGCCAGCAGCTTTGGAAGGGGCACCGGGGAGCTGTTTTTT. Translated, it gives CASSFGRGTGELFF.